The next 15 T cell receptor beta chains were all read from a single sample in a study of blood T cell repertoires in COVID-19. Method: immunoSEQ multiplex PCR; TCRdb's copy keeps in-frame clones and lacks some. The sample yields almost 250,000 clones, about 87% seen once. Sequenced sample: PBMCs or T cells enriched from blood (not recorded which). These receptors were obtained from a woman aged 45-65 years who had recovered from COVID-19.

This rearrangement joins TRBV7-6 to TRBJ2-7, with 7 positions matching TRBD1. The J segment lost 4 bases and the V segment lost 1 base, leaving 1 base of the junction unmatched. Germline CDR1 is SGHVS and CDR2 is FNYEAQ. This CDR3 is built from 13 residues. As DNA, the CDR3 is TGTGCCAGCAGCTTAGGGGGACAGTACGAGCAGTACTTC. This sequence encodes CASSLGGQYEQYF.

CDR3 DNA sequence: TGTGCCAGCAGCTTTCGGACAGGAGTAACCTACGAGCAGTACTTC. Encoded protein: CASSFRTGVTYEQYF. The chain uses TRBV7-8 and TRBJ2-7; 7 bases are a match to TRBD1. The germline gives CDR1 SGHVS, CDR2 FQNEAQ. The CDR3 runs to 15 residues. The V segment lost 3 bases and the J segment 2 bases; nucleotides outside the gene matches: 7.

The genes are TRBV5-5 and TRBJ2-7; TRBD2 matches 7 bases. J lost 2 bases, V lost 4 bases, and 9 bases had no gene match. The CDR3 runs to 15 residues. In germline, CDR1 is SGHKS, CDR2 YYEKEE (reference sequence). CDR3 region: CASSAETSSAYEQYF. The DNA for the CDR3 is TGTGCCAGCAGCGCCGAGACTAGCTCGGCCTACGAGCAGTACTTC.

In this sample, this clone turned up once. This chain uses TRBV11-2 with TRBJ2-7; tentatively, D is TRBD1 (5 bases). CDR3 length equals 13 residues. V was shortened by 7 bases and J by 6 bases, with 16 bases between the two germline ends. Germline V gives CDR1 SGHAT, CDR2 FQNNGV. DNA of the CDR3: TGTGCCAGCAACCCGAATATTAGGGGCGAGCAGTACTTC. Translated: CASNPNIRGEQYF.

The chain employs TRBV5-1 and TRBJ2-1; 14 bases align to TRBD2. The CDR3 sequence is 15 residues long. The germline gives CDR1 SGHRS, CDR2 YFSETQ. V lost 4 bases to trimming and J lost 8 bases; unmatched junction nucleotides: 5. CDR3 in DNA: TGCGCCAGCAGCCTGACTAGCGGGAGGGTGTATGAGCAGTTCTTC. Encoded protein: CASSLTSGRVYEQFF.

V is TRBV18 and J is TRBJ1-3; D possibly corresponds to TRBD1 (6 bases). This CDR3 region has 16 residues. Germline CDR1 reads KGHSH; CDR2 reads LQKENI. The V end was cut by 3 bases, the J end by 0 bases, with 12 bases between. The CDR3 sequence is CASSPLDSGSGNTIYF. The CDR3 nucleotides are TGTGCCAGCTCACCTCTGGACAGTGGCTCTGGAAACACCATATATTTT.

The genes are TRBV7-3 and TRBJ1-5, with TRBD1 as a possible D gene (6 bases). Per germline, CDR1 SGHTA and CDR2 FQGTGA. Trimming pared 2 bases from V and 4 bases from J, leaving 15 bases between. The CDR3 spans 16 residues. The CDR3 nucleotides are TGTGCCAGCAGCTTACCACTCGGGACACCTAATCAGCCCCAGCATTTT. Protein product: CASSLPLGTPNQPQHF. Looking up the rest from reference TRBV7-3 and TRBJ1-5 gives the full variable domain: GAGVSQTPSNKVTEKGKYVELRCDPISGHTALYWYRQSLGQGPEFLIYFQGTGAADDSGLPNDRFFAVRPEGSVSTLKIQRTERGDSAVYLCASSLPLGTPNQPQHFGDGTRLSIL.

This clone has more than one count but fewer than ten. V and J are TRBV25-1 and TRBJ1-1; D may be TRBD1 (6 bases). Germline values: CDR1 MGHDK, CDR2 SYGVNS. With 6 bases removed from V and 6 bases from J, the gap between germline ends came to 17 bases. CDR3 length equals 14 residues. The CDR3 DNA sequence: TGTGCCAGCAGGGGTCAGGGCAGGGGCGCTGAAGCTTTCTTT. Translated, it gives CASRGQGRGAEAFF.

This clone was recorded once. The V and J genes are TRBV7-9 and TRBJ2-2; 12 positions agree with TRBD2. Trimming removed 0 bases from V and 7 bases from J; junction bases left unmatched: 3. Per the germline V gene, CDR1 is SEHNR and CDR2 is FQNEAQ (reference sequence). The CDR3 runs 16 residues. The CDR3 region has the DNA TGTGCCAGCAGCTTAGCAAGACTAGCGGGAGACGGGGAGCTGTTTTTT. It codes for CASSLARLAGDGELFF.

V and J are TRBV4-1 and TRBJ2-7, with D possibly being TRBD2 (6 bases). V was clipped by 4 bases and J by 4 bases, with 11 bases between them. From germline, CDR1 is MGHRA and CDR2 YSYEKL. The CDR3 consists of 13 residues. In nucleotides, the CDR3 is TGCGCCAGCAGCCCCGCGGGGCAGTACGAGCAGTACTTC. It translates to CASSPAGQYEQYF.

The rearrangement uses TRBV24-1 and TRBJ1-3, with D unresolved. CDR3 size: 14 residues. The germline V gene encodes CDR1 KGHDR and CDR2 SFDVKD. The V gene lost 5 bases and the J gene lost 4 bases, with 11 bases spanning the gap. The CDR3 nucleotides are TGTGCCACCAGTGTATGGATAGCCGGAAACACCATATATTTT. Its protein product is CATSVWIAGNTIYF.

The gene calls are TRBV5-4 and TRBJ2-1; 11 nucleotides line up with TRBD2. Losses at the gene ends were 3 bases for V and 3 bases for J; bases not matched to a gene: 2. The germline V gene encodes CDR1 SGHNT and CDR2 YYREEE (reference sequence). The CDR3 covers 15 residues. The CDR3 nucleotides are TGTGCCAGCAGCTCCACTAGCGGGAGCTACAATGAGCAGTTCTTC. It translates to CASSSTSGSYNEQFF.

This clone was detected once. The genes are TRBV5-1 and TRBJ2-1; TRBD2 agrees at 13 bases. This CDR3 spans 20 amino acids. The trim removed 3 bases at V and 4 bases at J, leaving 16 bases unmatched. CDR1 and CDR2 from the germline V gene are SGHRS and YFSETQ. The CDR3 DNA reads TGCGCCAGCAGCTCGCCCCGACTAGCGGGAGGTACCGCGGAGTACAATGAGCAGTTCTTC. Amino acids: CASSSPRLAGGTAEYNEQFF.

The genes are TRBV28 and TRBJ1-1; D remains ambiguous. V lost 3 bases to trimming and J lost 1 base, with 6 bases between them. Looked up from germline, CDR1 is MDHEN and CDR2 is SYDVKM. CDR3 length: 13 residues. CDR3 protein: CASSFSRNTEAFF. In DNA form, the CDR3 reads TGTGCCAGCAGTTTTTCCCGGAACACTGAAGCTTTCTTT.

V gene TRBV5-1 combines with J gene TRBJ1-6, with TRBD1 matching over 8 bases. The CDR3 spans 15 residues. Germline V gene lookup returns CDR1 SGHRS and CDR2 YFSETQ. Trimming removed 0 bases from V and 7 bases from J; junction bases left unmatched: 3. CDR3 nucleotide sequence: TGCGCCAGCAGCTTGGAAACAGGGGGGAATTCACCCCTCCACTTT. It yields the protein CASSLETGGNSPLHF. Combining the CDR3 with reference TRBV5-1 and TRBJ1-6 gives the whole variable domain KAGVTQTPRYLIKTRGQQVTLSCSPISGHRSVSWYQQTPGQGLQFLFEYFSETQRNKGNFPGRFSGRQFSNSRSEMNVSTLELGDSALYLCASSLETGGNSPLHFGNGTRLTVT.